This T cell receptor beta chain was recorded in a study of vaccination and CD4 T cells after COVID-19. Study background: The study drew post-COVID samples a median approximately 100 days after diagnosis (range 35 to 161). Sampling occurred at day 14 and days 161 to 241 post-vaccination in a few convalescent patients.

The time point was: late sampling 161 to 241 days after vaccination in a few convalescent patients. The treatment was: approximately nine-day PBMC culture with coronavirus spike peptide pools or control peptides (ViraFEST assay). By negative selection, CD4+ T cells were isolated once culture had run for nine to ten days. Trimming took 4 bases from V and 5 from J, leaving 12 bases between them. The germline V gene encodes CDR1 DFQATT and CDR2 SNEGSKA (reference sequence). There are 13 residues in the CDR3. Turning to this clonotype: Its target is unknown.

Cultured CD4+ T cells had their DNA profiled by the Oncomine TCR Beta short-read assay. MiXCR, applied by TCRdb to the PCR reads, yields one record per CDR3 protein. The table shows around 25,000 distinct CDR3 sequences, with about 40% occurring only once. V is TRBV20-1 and J is TRBJ1-5; D remains unclear. The material sequenced was CD4+ T cells from blood, cultured in vitro, taken about 7 months after SARS-CoV-2 vaccination. The receptor comes from a human donor who had recovered from COVID-19. Here the CDR3 reads CSANEGRDQPQHF. In DNA form, the CDR3 reads TGCAGTGCTAATGAGGGCCGGGATCAGCCCCAGCATTTT.